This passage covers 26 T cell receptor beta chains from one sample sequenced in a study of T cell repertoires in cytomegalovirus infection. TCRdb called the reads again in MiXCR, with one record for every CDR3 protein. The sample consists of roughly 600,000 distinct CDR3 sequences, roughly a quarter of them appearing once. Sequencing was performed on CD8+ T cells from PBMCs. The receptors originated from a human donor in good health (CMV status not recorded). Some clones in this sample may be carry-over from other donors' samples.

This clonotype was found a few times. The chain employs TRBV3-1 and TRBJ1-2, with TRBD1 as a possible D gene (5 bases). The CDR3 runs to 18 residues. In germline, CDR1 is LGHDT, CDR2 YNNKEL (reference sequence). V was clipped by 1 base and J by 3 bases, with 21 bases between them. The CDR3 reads CASSQATGNRMDYYGYTF. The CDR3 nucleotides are TGTGCCAGCAGCCAAGCCACCGGGAACAGGATGGATTACTATGGCTACACCTTC.

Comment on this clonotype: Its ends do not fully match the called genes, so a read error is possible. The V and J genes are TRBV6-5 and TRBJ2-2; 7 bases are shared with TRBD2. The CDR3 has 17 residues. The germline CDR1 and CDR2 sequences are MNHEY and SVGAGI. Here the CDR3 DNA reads TGTGCCAACAGTTACATAAGCGGGGCCCAGGCCACCGGGGAGCTGTTTTTT. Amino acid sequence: CANSYISGAQATGELFF.

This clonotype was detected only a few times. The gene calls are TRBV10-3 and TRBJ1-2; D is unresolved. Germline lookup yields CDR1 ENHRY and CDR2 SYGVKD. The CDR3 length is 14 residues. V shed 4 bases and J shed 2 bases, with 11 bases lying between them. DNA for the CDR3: TGTGCCATCAGTGGAGGAGGGAGAAACTATGGCTACACCTTC. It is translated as CAISGGGRNYGYTF.

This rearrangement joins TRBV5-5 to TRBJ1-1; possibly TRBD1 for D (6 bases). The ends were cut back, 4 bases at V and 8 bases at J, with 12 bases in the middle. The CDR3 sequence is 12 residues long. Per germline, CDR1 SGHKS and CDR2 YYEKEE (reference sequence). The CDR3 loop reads CASSQDSTEAFF. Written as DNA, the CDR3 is TGTGCCAGCAGCCAGGACAGCACCGAAGCTTTCTTT.

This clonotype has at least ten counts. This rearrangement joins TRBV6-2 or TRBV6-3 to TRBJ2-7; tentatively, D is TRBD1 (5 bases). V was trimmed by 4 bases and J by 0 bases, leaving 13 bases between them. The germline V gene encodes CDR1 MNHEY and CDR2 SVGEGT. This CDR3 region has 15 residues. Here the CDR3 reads CASSSLTDSSYEQYF. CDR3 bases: TGTGCCAGCAGTTCCTTAACCGACAGCTCCTACGAGCAGTACTTC.

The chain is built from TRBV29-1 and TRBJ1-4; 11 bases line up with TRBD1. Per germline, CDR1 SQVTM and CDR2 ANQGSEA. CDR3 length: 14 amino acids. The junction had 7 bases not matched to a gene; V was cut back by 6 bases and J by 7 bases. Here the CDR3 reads CSVGVGTGGEKLFF. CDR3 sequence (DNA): TGCAGCGTGGGGGTCGGGACAGGGGGTGAAAAACTGTTTTTT.

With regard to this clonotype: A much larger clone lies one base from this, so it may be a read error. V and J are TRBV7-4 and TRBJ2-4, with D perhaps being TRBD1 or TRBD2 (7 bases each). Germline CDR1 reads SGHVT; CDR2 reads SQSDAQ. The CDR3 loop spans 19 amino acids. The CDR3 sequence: CASSLIFYSGGVAKDIQYF. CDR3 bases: TGTGCCAGCAGCTTGATTTTCTACTCAGGGGGGGTAGCCAAAGACATTCAGTACTTC.

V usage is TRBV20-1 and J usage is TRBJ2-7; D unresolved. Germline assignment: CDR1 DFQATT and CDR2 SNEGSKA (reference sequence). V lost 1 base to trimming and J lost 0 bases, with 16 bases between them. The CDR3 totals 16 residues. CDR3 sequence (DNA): TGCAGTGCTAGAGGGCTAGGCCTCGCAAGCTCCTACGAGCAGTACGTC. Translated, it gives CSARGLGLASSYEQYV.

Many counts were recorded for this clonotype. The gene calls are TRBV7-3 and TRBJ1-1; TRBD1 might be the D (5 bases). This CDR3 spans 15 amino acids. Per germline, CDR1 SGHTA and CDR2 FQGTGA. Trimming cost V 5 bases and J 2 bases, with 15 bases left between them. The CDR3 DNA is TGTGCCAGCAGCCACCACGGAGGGGCCAACACTGAAGCTTTCTTT. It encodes CASSHHGGANTEAFF. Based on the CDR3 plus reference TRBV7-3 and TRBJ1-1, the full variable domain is GAGVSQTPSNKVTEKGKYVELRCDPISGHTALYWYRQSLGQGPEFLIYFQGTGAADDSGLPNDRFFAVRPEGSVSTLKIQRTERGDSAVYLCASSHHGGANTEAFFGQGTRLTVV.

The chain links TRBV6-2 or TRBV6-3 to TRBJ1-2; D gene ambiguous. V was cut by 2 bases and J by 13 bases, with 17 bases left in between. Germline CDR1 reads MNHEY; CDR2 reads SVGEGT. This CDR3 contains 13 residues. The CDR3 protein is CASSYPEAVRSTF. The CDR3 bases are TGTGCCAGCAGTTACCCGGAAGCGGTACGATCCACCTTC.

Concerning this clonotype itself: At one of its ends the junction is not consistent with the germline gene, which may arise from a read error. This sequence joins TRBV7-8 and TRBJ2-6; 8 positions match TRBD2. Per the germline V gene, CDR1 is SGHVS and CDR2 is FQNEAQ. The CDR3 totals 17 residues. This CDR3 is CVSIDRRGVTGANVLTF. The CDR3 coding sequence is TGTGTCAGCATCGACCGGCGGGGGGTAACTGGGGCCAACGTCCTGACTTTC.

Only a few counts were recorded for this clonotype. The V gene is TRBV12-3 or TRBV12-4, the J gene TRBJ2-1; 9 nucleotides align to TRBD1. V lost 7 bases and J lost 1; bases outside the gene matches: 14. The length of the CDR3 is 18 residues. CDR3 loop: CASNSGQGAGGSYNEQFF. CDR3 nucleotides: TGTGCCAGCAACTCGGGACAGGGCGCAGGAGGGTCCTACAATGAGCAGTTCTTC.

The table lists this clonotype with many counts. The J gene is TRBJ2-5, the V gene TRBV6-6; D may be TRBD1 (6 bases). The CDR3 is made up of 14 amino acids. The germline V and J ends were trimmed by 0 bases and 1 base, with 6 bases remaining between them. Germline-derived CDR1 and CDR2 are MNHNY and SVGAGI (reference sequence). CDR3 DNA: TGTGCCAGCAGTTACTCGGACAGCCAAGAGACCCAGTACTTC. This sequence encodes CASSYSDSQETQYF.

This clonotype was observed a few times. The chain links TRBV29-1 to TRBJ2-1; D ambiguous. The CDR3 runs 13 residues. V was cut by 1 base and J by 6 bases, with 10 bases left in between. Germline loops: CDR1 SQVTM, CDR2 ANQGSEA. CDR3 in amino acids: CSVEGWGGNEQFF. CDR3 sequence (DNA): TGCAGCGTTGAAGGATGGGGTGGCAATGAGCAGTTCTTC.

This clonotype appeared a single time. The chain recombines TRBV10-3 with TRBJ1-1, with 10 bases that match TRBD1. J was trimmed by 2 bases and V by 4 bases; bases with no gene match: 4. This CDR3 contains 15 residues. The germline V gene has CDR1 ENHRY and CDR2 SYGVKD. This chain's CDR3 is CAISVDRGANTEAFF. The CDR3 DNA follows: TGTGCCATCAGTGTGGACAGGGGGGCTAACACTGAAGCTTTCTTT.

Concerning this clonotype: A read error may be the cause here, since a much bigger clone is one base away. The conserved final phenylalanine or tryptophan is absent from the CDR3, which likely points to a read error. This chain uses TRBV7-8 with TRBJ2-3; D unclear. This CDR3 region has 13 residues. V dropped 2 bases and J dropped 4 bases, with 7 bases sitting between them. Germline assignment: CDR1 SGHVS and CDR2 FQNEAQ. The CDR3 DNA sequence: TGTGCCAGCAGCTTAACGGTGGCAGATACGCAGTATCTT. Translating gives CASSLTVADTQYL.

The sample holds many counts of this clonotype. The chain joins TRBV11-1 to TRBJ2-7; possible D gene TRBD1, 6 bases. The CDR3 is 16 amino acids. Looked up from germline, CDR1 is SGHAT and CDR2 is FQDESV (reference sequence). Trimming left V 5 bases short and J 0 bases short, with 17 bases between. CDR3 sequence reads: CASSPGTSWNSYEQYF. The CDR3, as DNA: TGTGCCAGCAGCCCAGGGACATCCTGGAACTCCTACGAGCAGTACTTC.

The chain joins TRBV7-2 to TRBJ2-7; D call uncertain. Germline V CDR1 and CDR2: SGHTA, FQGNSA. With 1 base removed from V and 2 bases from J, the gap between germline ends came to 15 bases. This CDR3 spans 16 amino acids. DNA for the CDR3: TGTGCCAGCAGCTTAGACGAGGCCCTTCAACCCTACGAGCAGTACTTC. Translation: CASSLDEALQPYEQYF. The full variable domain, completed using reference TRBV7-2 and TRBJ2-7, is GAGVSQSPSNKVTEKGKDVELRCDPISGHTALYWYRQSLGQGLEFLIYFQGNSAPDKSGLPSDRFSAERTGGSVSTLTIQRTQQEDSAVYLCASSLDEALQPYEQYFGPGTRLTVT.

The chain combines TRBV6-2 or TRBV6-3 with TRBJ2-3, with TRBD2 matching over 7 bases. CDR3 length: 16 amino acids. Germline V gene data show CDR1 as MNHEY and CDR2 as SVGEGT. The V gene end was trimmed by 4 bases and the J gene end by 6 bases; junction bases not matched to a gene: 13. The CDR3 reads CASSSNLAEVRDTQYF. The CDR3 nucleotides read TGTGCCAGCAGTTCGAATCTAGCGGAGGTCCGGGATACGCAGTATTTT.

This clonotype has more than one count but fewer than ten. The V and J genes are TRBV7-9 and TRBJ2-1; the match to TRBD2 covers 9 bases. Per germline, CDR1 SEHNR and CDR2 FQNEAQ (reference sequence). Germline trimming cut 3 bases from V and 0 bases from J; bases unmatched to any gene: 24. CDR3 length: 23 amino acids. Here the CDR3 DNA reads TGTGCCAGCAGCTTCCCCAGTGGGGCTAGCGGGGCCGATCTCTTCAGCTCCTACAATGAGCAGTTCTTC. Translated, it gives CASSFPSGASGADLFSSYNEQFF.

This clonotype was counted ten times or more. The CDR3 protein is CASSVPRVSTGEGYNEQFF. As DNA, the CDR3 is TGTGCCAGCAGCGTCCCTCGCGTCTCGACAGGGGAGGGCTACAATGAGCAGTTCTTC. The V and J genes are TRBV7-2 and TRBJ2-1; D perhaps matches TRBD1 (8 bases). The V gene's germline CDR1 is SGHTA and CDR2 FQGNSA. Between the trimmed V and J ends, which lost 5 bases and 3 bases, there was a span of 26 bases. CDR3 length: 19 amino acids.

The DNA for the CDR3 is TGTGCCATCAGGGACACGGGACAGGGGACTGAAGCTTTCTTT. It translates to CAIRDTGQGTEAFF. This rearrangement joins TRBV10-3 to TRBJ1-1; 10 bases align to TRBD1. The CDR3 spans 14 residues. Germline V gene sequence: CDR1 ENHRY, CDR2 SYGVKD. V lost 6 bases, J lost 5 bases, and 6 bases stayed unmatched.

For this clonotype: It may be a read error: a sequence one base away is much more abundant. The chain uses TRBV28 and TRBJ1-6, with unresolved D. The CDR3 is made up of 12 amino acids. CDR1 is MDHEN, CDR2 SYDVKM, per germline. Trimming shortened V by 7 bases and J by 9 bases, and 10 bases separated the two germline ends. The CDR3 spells CASNLAGSPLHF. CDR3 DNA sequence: TGTGCCAGCAACCTAGCTGGTTCACCCCTCCACTTT.

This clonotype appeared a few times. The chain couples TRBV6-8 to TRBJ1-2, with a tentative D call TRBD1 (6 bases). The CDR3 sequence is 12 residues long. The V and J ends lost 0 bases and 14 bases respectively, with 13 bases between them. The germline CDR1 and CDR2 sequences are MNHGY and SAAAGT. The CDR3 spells CASSYSRTEATF. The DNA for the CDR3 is TGTGCCAGCAGTTACTCGAGGACAGAAGCTACCTTC.

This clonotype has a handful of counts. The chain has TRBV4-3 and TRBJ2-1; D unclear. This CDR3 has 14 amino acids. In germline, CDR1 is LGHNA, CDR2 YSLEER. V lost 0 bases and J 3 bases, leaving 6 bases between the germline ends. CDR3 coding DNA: TGCGCCAGCAGCCAAGATGGGTACTACAATGAGCAGTTCTTC. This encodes CASSQDGYYNEQFF.

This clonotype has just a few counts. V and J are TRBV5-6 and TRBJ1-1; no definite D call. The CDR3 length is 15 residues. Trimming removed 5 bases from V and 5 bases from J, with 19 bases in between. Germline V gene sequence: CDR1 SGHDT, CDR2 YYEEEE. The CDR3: CASRHGRGYLTEAFF. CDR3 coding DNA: TGTGCCAGCAGGCATGGCCGGGGTTATTTGACTGAAGCTTTCTTT.